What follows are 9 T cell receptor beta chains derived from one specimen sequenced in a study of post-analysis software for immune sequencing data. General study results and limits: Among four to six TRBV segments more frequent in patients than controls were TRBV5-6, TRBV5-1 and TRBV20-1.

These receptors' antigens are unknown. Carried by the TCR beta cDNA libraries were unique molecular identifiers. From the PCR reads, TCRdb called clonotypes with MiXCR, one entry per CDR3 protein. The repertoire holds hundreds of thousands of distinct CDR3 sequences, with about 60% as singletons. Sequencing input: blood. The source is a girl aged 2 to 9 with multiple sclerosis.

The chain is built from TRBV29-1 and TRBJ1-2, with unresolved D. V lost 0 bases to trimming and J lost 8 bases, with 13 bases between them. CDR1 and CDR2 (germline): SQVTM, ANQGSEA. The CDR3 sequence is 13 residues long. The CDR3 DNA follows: TGCAGCGTTGAAGATCCGGTTCTAGCGGGCTACACCTTC. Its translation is CSVEDPVLAGYTF.

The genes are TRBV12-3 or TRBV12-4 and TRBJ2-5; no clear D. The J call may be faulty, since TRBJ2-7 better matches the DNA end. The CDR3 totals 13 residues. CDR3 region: CASSPLGHDEQYF. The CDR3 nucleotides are TGTGCCAGCAGTCCTCTAGGCCATGACGAGCAGTACTTC.

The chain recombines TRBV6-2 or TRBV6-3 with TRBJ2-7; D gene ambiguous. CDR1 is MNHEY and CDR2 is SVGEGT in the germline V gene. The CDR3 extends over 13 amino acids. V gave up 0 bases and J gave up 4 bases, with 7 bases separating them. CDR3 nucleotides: TGTGCCAGCAGTTACTCCCTTTTGTACGAGCAGTACTTC. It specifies CASSYSLLYEQYF.

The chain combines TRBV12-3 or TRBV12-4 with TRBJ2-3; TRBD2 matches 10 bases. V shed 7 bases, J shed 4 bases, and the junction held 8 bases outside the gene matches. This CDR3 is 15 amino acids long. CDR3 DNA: TGTGCCAGCACCCTTAGCGGGGGGATCTCAGATACGCAGTATTTT. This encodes CASTLSGGISDTQYF.

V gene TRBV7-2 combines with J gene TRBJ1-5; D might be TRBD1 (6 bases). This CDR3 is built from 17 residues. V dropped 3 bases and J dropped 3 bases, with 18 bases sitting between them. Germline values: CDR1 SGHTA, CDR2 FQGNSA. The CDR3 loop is CASSFSPGAPFNQPQHF. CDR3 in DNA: TGTGCCAGCAGCTTTTCTCCGGGGGCCCCTTTCAATCAGCCCCAGCATTTT.

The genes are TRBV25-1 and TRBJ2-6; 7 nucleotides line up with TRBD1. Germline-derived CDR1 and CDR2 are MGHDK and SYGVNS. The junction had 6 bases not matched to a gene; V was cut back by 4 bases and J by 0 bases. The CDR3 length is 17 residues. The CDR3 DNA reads TGTGCCAGCAGTGGCACTACAGGGGACTCTGGGGCCAACGTCCTGACTTTC. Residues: CASSGTTGDSGANVLTF.

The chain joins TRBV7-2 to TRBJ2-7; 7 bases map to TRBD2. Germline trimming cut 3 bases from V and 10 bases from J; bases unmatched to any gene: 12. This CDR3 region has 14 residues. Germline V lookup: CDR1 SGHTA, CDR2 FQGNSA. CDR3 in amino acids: CASSFGASREVQYF. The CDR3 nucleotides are TGTGCCAGCAGCTTTGGAGCTAGCCGGGAGGTCCAGTACTTC.

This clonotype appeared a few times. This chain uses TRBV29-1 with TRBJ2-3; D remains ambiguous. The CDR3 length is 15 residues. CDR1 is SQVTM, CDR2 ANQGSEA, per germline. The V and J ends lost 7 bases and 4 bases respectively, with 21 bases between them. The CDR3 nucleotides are TGCAGCGCCCAAGACCGTCTGGTCTCAGCAGATACGCAGTATTTT. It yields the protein CSAQDRLVSADTQYF.

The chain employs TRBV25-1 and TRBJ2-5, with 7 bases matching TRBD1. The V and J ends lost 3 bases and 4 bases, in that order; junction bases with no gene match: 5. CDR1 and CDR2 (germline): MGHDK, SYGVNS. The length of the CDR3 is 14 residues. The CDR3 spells CASSDDRVGETQYF. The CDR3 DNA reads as TGTGCCAGCAGTGACGACAGGGTTGGAGAGACCCAGTACTTC.